This TCR beta chain was documented in a study of response to subunit inactivated influenza vaccine (dated by TCRdb to the late 2010s). Looking at the study overall: The study used deep quantitative T cell receptor repertoire profiling to track responses to a trivalent subunit inactivated influenza vaccine.

The CDR3, cysteine through phenylalanine, is 13 amino acids long. Only the CDR3 DNA is retained, 39 bases long and in frame from the first base. Taken from the germline V gene (reference sequence), the CDR1 and CDR2 loops are MNHEY and SMNVEV. A distance of 13 bases separates the germline ends of V and J, which lose 5 bases and 8 bases respectively. About this clonotype: Its target antigen remains unknown. The record has no base qualities; no much larger clone is one base away.

Libraries were built with RT-PCR. Sequencing was carried out with an Illumina HiSeq 2500. TCRdb itself trimmed the public reads at Q25 with fastp, ran MiXCR and retained productive beta chains. Every distinct CDR3 protein forms one entry, paired with its most common genes and DNA. In all, the sample holds more than 600,000 distinct CDR3 sequences, and 18% of those were seen once. Jointly, the top ten make up approximately 11% of the sample. The study at large found these results: It was suggested by the authors that each seasonal influenza vaccination may recruit only a limited number of new T cells.

Sample: PBMCs from blood, taken 5 days after vaccination. Here the chain combines TRBV27 and TRBJ2-1; the D gene cannot be resolved reliably. The TCR originated in a middle-aged man who received an inactivated influenza vaccine. Donor details come from another sample of the same person, matched by shared clones. The CDR3 reads CASSISVLYEQFF. The sequenced DNA: TGTGCCAGCAGTATCTCAGTGTTGTATGAGCAGTTCTTC.